The next 30 T cell receptor beta chains were all read from a single sample in a study of T cell responses to AZD1222 COVID-19 vaccine. Some clones are missing from TCRdb's copy, which holds only in-frame ones; the method was immunoSEQ multiplex PCR. The table includes 110,000 or so clones, about 91% detected once. The sequences come from peripheral blood, collected 28 days after the second AZD1222 dose. The origin of the receptors is an adult who received the AZD1222 COVID-19 vaccine.

The J gene is TRBJ2-2, the V gene TRBV9; possibly TRBD2 for D (5 bases). Deletions cut 0 bases from V and 5 bases from J, with 14 bases between. The CDR3 consists of 16 residues. In germline, CDR1 is SGDLS, CDR2 YYNGEE. CDR3 region: CASSVAGLPGTGELFF. In DNA form, the CDR3 reads TGTGCCAGCAGCGTAGCCGGACTCCCGGGAACCGGGGAGCTGTTTTTT. The full variable domain, in which reference TRBV9 and TRBJ2-2 provide the parts outside the CDR3, is DSGVTQTPKHLITATGQRVTLRCSPRSGDLSVYWYQQSLDQGLQFLIQYYNGEERAKGNILERFSAQQFPDLHSELNLSSLELGDSALYFCASSVAGLPGTGELFFGEGSRLTVL.

The rearrangement joins TRBV7-2 to TRBJ2-3, with a possible D match to TRBD1 (6 bases). Trimming left V 2 bases short and J 6 bases short, with 21 bases between. Germline CDR1 reads SGHTA; CDR2 reads FQGNSA. This CDR3 spans 17 amino acids. CDR3 DNA sequence: TGTGCCAGCAGCTTAACACAGGGTAAGGCGTCACAGGATACGCAGTATTTT. This translates into CASSLTQGKASQDTQYF.

The chain employs TRBV10-3 and TRBJ1-4; D not resolved. CDR3 size: 12 residues. V was shortened by 4 bases and J by 8 bases, with 8 bases between the two germline ends. CDR1 is ENHRY, CDR2 SYGVKD, per germline. The CDR3 here is CAISGEGEKLFF. CDR3 nucleotide sequence: TGTGCCATCAGTGGGGAGGGCGAAAAACTGTTTTTT.

V is TRBV7-2 and J is TRBJ1-2; the D gene is possibly TRBD1 (6 bases). Trimming took 2 bases from V and 8 from J, leaving 15 bases between them. The CDR3 is 14 residues long. CDR1 SGHTA and CDR2 FQGNSA come from the germline V gene. The CDR3 is CASSLMAGVKGYTF. CDR3 in DNA: TGTGCCAGCAGCTTAATGGCAGGGGTTAAAGGCTACACCTTC. The full variable domain, rest sourced from reference TRBV7-2 and TRBJ1-2, is GAGVSQSPSNKVTEKGKDVELRCDPISGHTALYWYRQSLGQGLEFLIYFQGNSAPDKSGLPSDRFSAERTGGSVSTLTIQRTQQEDSAVYLCASSLMAGVKGYTFGSGTRLTVV.

The chain joins TRBV5-1 to TRBJ1-1; a possible D gene is TRBD1 (5 bases). The CDR3 loop spans 12 amino acids. V was clipped by 3 bases and J by 9 bases, with 12 bases between them. Germline CDR1 is SGHRS and CDR2 is YFSETQ. The CDR3 DNA sequence: TGCGCCAGCAGCTCACAGGAAAACCAAGCTTTCTTT. Its translation is CASSSQENQAFF. The whole variable domain, filled in from reference TRBV5-1 and TRBJ1-1, reads KAGVTQTPRYLIKTRGQQVTLSCSPISGHRSVSWYQQTPGQGLQFLFEYFSETQRNKGNFPGRFSGRQFSNSRSEMNVSTLELGDSALYLCASSSQENQAFFGQGTRLTVV.

The chain is built from TRBV5-8 and TRBJ2-3; D gene ambiguous. Trimming took 0 bases from V and 6 from J, leaving 11 bases between them. This CDR3 is built from 14 residues. Germline lookup yields CDR1 SGHTS and CDR2 YDEGEE. For the CDR3, the DNA is TGTGCCAGCAGCTTGGGAGTGGGGTCCGATACGCAGTATTTT. Residues: CASSLGVGSDTQYF.

V usage is TRBV5-1 and J usage is TRBJ1-4, with D perhaps TRBD1 (6 bases). The CDR3 is 14 amino acids. V lost 4 bases to trimming and J lost 8 bases, with 15 bases between them. The germline V gene has CDR1 SGHRS and CDR2 YFSETQ. For the CDR3, the DNA is TGCGCCAGCAGCGTGGGAACAGGGCAGGAAAAACTGTTTTTT. Its translation is CASSVGTGQEKLFF.

The rearrangement links TRBV6-5 to TRBJ2-5; 7 nucleotides agree with TRBD2. The CDR3 covers 15 residues. Germline loops: CDR1 MNHEY, CDR2 SVGAGI. With 4 bases clipped from V and 9 bases from J, the junction kept 14 bases outside the gene matches. The CDR3 reads CASSSSSSSGGPQYF. CDR3 coding DNA: TGTGCCAGCAGTTCGTCGAGCTCTAGCGGCGGGCCCCAGTACTTC.

V and J are TRBV11-2 and TRBJ2-7, with D perhaps matching TRBD1 (5 bases). V dropped 1 base and J dropped 6 bases, with 16 bases sitting between them. Germline CDR1 and CDR2: SGHAT and FQNNGV. The length of the CDR3 is 15 residues. CDR3 bases: TGTGCCAGCAGCTTAGTTTTCAACTCAGACAGCGAGCAGTACTTC. Translated: CASSLVFNSDSEQYF.

This clone has a handful of counts. The chain combines TRBV7-9 with TRBJ1-2, with 9 positions matching TRBD1. Germline V gives CDR1 SEHNR, CDR2 FQNEAQ (reference sequence). This CDR3 is built from 16 residues. Unmatched junction bases numbered 14, after V lost 5 bases and J lost 7 bases. CDR3 in amino acids: CASSKPSGTGSRGYTF. DNA for the CDR3: TGTGCCAGCAGCAAACCTTCCGGGACAGGGAGTCGTGGCTACACCTTC.

This chain joins TRBV28 and TRBJ1-3; tentative D call: TRBD1 (5 bases). Germline V lookup: CDR1 MDHEN, CDR2 SYDVKM. The V end lost 6 bases, the J end lost 0 bases, and 15 bases lay between the germline ends. This CDR3 region has 16 residues. Written as DNA, the CDR3 is TGTGCCAGCAGGAGGCAGGGAGGGATCTCTGGAAACACCATATATTTT. This encodes CASRRQGGISGNTIYF. The full variable domain, completed using reference TRBV28 and TRBJ1-3, is DVKVTQSSRYLVKRTGEKVFLECVQDMDHENMFWYRQDPGLGLRLIYFSYDVKMKEKGDIPEGYSVSREKKERFSLILESASTNQTSMYLCASRRQGGISGNTIYFGEGSWLTVV.

CDR3 sequence (DNA): TGTGCCAGCATTGTCCACAGAGGGATGGATCAGCCCCAGCATTTT. Translation: CASIVHRGMDQPQHF. This chain connects TRBV6-5 to TRBJ1-5; the D is unclear. The CDR3 consists of 15 residues. Germline V gene data show CDR1 as MNHEY and CDR2 as SVGAGI. The ends were cut back, 7 bases at V and 5 bases at J, with 18 bases in the middle.

The chain is built from TRBV13 and TRBJ2-5; D unresolved. The CDR3 is made up of 12 amino acids. Between the trimmed V and J ends, which lost 0 bases and 6 bases, there was a span of 5 bases. The germline V gene has CDR1 PRHDT and CDR2 FYEKMQ (reference sequence). CDR3 in amino acids: CASSLGRQTQYF. Here the CDR3 DNA reads TGTGCCAGCAGCTTAGGCCGGCAGACCCAGTACTTC.

This sequence joins TRBV29-1 and TRBJ2-7; TRBD1 matches at 10 bases. Germline assignment: CDR1 SQVTM and CDR2 ANQGSEA. The CDR3 has 11 residues. With 6 bases clipped from V and 6 bases from J, the junction kept 2 bases outside the gene matches. The CDR3: CSVRDRGEQYF. The CDR3 DNA sequence: TGCAGCGTCCGGGACAGGGGCGAGCAGTACTTC.

The chain combines TRBV19 with TRBJ2-3; D could derive from TRBD1 or TRBD2 (6 bases each). The germline CDR1 and CDR2 sequences are LNHDA and SQIVND (reference sequence). The CDR3 sequence is 14 residues long. The V end was cut by 2 bases, the J end by 4 bases, with 10 bases between. CDR3 sequence: CASSINGGPDTQYF. For the CDR3, the DNA is TGTGCCAGTAGTATAAACGGGGGCCCAGATACGCAGTATTTT.

V is TRBV2 and J is TRBJ2-2, with D uncertain. The CDR3 is 12 amino acids. The V end was cut by 5 bases, the J end by 2 bases, with 3 bases between. The V gene's germline CDR1 is SNHLY and CDR2 FYNNEI. The CDR3 DNA follows: TGTGCCAGCAGTACAAACACCGGGGAGCTGTTTTTT. Translation: CASSTNTGELFF.

The CDR3 nucleotides read TGTGCCAGCAGTTTAATTGGGACAGGGGGCGATCAGCCCCAGCATTTT. This codes for CASSLIGTGGDQPQHF. The chain has TRBV27 and TRBJ1-5, with TRBD1 matching 12 bases. V trimming: 2 bases; J trimming: 5 bases; junction bases outside the gene matches: 4. The CDR3 covers 16 residues. From germline, CDR1 is MNHEY and CDR2 SMNVEV (reference sequence).

This clone appeared once. The chain has TRBV7-2 and TRBJ2-6, with D tentatively TRBD1 (5 bases). Germline CDR1 reads SGHTA; CDR2 reads FQGNSA. Trimming left V 2 bases short and J 0 bases short, with 8 bases between. The CDR3 spans 16 residues. The CDR3 coding sequence is TGTGCCAGCAGCTTATACAGGATCTCTGGGGCCAACGTCCTGACTTTC. Translated, it gives CASSLYRISGANVLTF.

The chain combines TRBV12-3 or TRBV12-4 with TRBJ1-2; D is uncertain. Trimming pared 6 bases from V and 8 bases from J, leaving 16 bases between. The CDR3 runs to 13 residues. As DNA, the CDR3 is TGTGCCAGCAGACGCGAGAGGGAGGACGGCTACACCTTC. As protein: CASRREREDGYTF.

The chain employs TRBV18 and TRBJ1-6; no firm D call. Trimming removed 6 bases at V and 10 bases at J, with 16 bases between. The germline CDR1 and CDR2 sequences are KGHSH and LQKENI. This CDR3 comprises 14 residues. This chain's CDR3 is CASSLNPLGSPLHF. CDR3 in DNA: TGTGCCAGCTCCCTCAACCCGCTCGGCTCACCCCTCCACTTT. Full variable domain (rest looked up from reference TRBV18 and TRBJ1-6): NAGVMQNPRHLVRRRGQEARLRCSPMKGHSHVYWYRQLPEEGLKFMVYLQKENIIDESGMPKERFSAEFPKEGPSILRIQQVVRGDSAAYFCASSLNPLGSPLHFGNGTRLTVT.

The J gene is TRBJ1-1, the V gene TRBV7-2; D remains unclear. The CDR3 spans 12 residues. Per the germline V gene, CDR1 is SGHTA and CDR2 is FQGNSA. Between the trimmed V and J ends, which lost 5 bases and 6 bases, there was a span of 10 bases. Here the CDR3 reads CASSPRRSEAFF. The CDR3 DNA reads TGTGCCAGCAGCCCAAGGAGGTCTGAAGCTTTCTTT.

The chain links TRBV5-1 to TRBJ2-5; D is unresolved. The CDR3 spans 15 residues. Trimming removed 1 base at V and 5 bases at J, with 15 bases between. CDR1 is SGHRS, CDR2 YFSETQ, per germline. CDR3 sequence: CASSLTRPGLETQYF. The CDR3 nucleotides are TGCGCCAGCAGCTTGACCCGGCCCGGTTTGGAGACCCAGTACTTC. Variable domain in full (rest from reference TRBV5-1 and TRBJ2-5): KAGVTQTPRYLIKTRGQQVTLSCSPISGHRSVSWYQQTPGQGLQFLFEYFSETQRNKGNFPGRFSGRQFSNSRSEMNVSTLELGDSALYLCASSLTRPGLETQYFGPGTRLLVL.

This clone was counted between two and nine times. The chain carries TRBV7-8 and TRBJ1-4; TRBD1 matches 8 bases. The V gene end was trimmed by 3 bases and the J gene end by 8 bases; junction bases not matched to a gene: 8. The CDR3 extends over 15 amino acids. Germline lookup yields CDR1 SGHVS and CDR2 FQNEAQ. The CDR3 DNA is TGTGCCAGCAGCTTGAGTGGACAGGGTCGAGAAAAACTGTTTTTT. It is translated as CASSLSGQGREKLFF.

This clone was detected only once. The V gene is TRBV19, the J gene TRBJ1-5; 7 positions agree with TRBD1. The CDR3 extends over 14 amino acids. Germline lookup yields CDR1 LNHDA and CDR2 SQIVND (reference sequence). V shed 6 bases and J 3 bases; nucleotides not matched to a gene: 5. The CDR3 loop is CASRAGQANQPQHF. The CDR3 DNA reads TGTGCCAGTAGAGCAGGACAGGCCAATCAGCCCCAGCATTTT.

The rearrangement links TRBV5-1 to TRBJ2-2; 9 bases agree with TRBD1. The J segment lost 7 bases and the V segment lost 5 bases, leaving 12 bases of the junction unmatched. The CDR3 is made up of 16 amino acids. The germline gives CDR1 SGHRS, CDR2 YFSETQ. The CDR3 nucleotides are TGCGCCAGCAGTGCCCCCGGGACAGGGTACGGCGGGGAGCTGTTTTTT. The encoded protein is CASSAPGTGYGGELFF.

The V call is TRBV9, the J call TRBJ1-5, with D maybe TRBD1 (6 bases). The CDR3 runs 13 residues. Per germline, CDR1 SGDLS and CDR2 YYNGEE. Trimming removed 0 bases from V and 6 bases from J, with 7 bases in between. The CDR3 here is CASSVGTVQPQHF. CDR3 DNA: TGTGCCAGCAGCGTAGGGACAGTTCAGCCCCAGCATTTT.

This sequence joins TRBV12-5 and TRBJ2-5, with TRBD2 identical over 13 bases. The CDR3 covers 16 residues. The germline gives CDR1 LGHNT, CDR2 FRNRAP. V was clipped by 6 bases and J by 1 base; unmatched bases: 5. The CDR3 sequence is CASGRGLAGLQETQYF. DNA of the CDR3: TGTGCTAGTGGCCGGGGACTAGCGGGGCTCCAAGAGACCCAGTACTTC.

V usage is TRBV18 and J usage is TRBJ2-2; 9 bases map to TRBD1. With V trimmed by 0 bases and J by 1 base, 3 bases remained unmatched. There are 17 residues in the CDR3. Germline values: CDR1 KGHSH, CDR2 LQKENI. This CDR3 reads CASSPPGQGLNTGELFF. The DNA of the CDR3 is TGTGCCAGCTCACCACCGGGACAGGGCTTGAACACCGGGGAGCTGTTTTTT.

This chain connects TRBV12-3 or TRBV12-4 to TRBJ2-1; D remains ambiguous. This CDR3 has 13 amino acids. Trimming took 3 bases from V and 4 from J, leaving 7 bases between them. The CDR3 region has the DNA TGTGCCAGCAGTTTGGCTATTTACAATGAGCAGTTCTTC. Translating gives CASSLAIYNEQFF.

V is TRBV29-1 and J is TRBJ2-5; possibly TRBD1 for D (6 bases). Trimming stripped 5 bases from V and 2 bases from J, with 15 bases between. Germline V gene lookup returns CDR1 SQVTM and CDR2 ANQGSEA. This CDR3 contains 14 residues. The CDR3 DNA reads as TGCAGCGTTCAACCGGGACACGCACAAGAGACCCAGTACTTC. It specifies CSVQPGHAQETQYF.